The clone carrying this T cell receptor (beta chain) has only one observation. TCRdb keeps only in-frame clones here, not all; method: immunoSEQ multiplex PCR. This sample yields hundreds of thousands of clones, of which around 87% are seen a single time; 0.0094% belongs to the top ten. This entry comes from a study of shared T cell receptors in the human thymus. Germline loops: CDR1 SGHNT, CDR2 YYREEE (reference sequence). V lost 4 bases and J lost 3, with 25 bases in between. The CDR3 has 18 residues. The same data also contributed to another study, on human thymus T cells.

The rearrangement joins TRBV5-4 to TRBJ1-2, with D maybe TRBD1 (6 bases). This TCR derives from a boy less than two years old with a congenital heart defect. Sequencing used thymocytes. CDR3 in amino acids: CASSPKTPWGRVDYGYTF. CDR3 DNA sequence: TGTGCCAGCAGCCCCAAGACTCCTTGGGGGCGCGTTGACTATGGCTACACCTTC.